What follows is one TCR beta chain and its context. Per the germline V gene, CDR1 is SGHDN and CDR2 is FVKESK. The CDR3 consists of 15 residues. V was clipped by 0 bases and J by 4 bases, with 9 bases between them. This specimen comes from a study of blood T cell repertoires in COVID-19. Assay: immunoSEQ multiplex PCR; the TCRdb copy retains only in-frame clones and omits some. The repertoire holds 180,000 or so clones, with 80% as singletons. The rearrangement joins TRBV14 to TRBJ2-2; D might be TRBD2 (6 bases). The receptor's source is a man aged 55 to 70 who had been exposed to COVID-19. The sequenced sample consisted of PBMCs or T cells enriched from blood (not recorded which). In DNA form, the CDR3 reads TGTGCCAGCAGCCAAGAATACGGGAGCACCGGGGAGCTGTTTTTT. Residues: CASSQEYGSTGELFF.